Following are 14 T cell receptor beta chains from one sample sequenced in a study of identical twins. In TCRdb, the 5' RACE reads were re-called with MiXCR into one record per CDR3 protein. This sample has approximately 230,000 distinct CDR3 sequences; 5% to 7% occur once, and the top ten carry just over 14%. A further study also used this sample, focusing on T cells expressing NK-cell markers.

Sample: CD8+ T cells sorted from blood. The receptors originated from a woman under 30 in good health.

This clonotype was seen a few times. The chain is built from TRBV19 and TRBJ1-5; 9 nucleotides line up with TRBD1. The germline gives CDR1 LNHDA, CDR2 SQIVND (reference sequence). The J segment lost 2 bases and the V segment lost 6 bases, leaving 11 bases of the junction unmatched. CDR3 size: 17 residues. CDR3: CASRVMTGGHGNQPQHF. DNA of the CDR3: TGTGCCAGTAGGGTAATGACAGGGGGACATGGCAATCAGCCCCAGCATTTT.

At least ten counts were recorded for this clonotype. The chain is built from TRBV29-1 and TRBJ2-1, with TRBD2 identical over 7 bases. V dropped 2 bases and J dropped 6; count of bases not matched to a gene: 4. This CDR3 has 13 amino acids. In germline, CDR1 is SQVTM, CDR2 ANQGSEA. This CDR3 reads CSVESGEGNEQFF. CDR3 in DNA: TGCAGCGTTGAAAGCGGGGAAGGCAATGAGCAGTTCTTC.

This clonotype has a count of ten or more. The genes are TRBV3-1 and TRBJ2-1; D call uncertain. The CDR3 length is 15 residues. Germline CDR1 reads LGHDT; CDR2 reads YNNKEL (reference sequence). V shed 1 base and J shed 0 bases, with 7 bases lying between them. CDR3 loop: CASSQGLSSYNEQFF. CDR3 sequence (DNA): TGTGCCAGCAGCCAAGGGCTCAGCTCCTACAATGAGCAGTTCTTC.

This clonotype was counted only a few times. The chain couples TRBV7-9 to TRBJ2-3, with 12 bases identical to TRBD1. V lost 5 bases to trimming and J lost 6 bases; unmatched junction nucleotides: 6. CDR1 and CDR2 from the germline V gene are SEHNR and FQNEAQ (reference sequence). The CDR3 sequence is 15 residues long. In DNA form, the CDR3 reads TGTGCCAGCAGCCCCGGGACAGGGGGCGAGGATACGCAGTATTTT. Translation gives CASSPGTGGEDTQYF.

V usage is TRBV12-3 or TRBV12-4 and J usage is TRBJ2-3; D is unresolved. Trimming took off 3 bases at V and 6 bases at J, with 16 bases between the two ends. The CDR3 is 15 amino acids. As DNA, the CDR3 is TGTGCCAGCAGTTTGTTCCGCCCAGCCCGGGATACGCAGTATTTT. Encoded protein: CASSLFRPARDTQYF.

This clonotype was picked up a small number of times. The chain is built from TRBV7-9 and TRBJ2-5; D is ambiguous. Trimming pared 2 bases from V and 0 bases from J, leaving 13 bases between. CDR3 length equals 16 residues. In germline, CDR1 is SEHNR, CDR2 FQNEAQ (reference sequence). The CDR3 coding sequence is TGTGCCAGCAGCTTACTCCAAGGGCCCTACCAAGAGACCCAGTACTTC. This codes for CASSLLQGPYQETQYF.

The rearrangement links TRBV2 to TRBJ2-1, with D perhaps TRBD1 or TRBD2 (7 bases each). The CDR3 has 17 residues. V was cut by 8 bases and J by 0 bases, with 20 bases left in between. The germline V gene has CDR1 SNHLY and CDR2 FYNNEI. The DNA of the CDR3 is TGTGCCAGCCCCGGCCAGGGGGGGGTAAGCTCCTACAATGAGCAGTTCTTC. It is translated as CASPGQGGVSSYNEQFF.

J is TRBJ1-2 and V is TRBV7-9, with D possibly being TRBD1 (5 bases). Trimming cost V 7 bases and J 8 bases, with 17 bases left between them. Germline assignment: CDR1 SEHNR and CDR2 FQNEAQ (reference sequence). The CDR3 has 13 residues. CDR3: CASTDGGVGGYTF. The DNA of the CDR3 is TGTGCCAGCACCGACGGAGGGGTTGGAGGCTACACCTTC.

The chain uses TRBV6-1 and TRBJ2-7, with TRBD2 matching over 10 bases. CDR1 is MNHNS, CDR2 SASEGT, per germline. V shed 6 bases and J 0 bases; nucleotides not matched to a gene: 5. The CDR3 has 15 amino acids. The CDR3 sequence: CASRISGGDSYEQYF. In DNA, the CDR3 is TGTGCCAGCAGAATAAGCGGGGGGGACTCCTACGAGCAGTACTTC.

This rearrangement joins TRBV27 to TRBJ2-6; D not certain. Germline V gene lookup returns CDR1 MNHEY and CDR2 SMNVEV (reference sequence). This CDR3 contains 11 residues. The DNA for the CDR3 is TGTAACTCCTCTGGGGCCAACGTCCTGACTTTC. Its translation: CNSSGANVLTF. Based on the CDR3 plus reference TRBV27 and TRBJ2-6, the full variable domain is EAQVTQNPRYLITVTGKKLTVTCSQNMNHEYMSWYRQDPGLGLRQIYYSMNVEVTDKGDVPEGYKVSRKEKRNFPLILESPSPNQTSLYFCNSSGANVLTFGAGSRLTVL.

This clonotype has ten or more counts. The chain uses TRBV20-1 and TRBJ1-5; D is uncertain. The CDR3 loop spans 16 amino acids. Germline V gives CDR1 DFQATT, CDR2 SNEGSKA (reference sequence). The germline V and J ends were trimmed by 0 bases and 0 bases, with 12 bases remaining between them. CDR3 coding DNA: TGCAGTGCTAGAGATATAGGCAGTCTTAGCAATCAGCCCCAGCATTTT. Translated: CSARDIGSLSNQPQHF.

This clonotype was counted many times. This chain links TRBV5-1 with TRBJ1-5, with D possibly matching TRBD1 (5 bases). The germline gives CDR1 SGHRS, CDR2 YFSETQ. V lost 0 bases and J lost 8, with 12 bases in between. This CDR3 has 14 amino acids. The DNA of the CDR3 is TGCGCCAGCAGCTTGGACCTCGGGGGAGAGCCCCAGCATTTT. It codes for CASSLDLGGEPQHF.

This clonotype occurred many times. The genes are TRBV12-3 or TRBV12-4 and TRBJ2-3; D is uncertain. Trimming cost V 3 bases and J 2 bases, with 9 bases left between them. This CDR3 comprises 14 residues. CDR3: CASSFGGPTDTQYF. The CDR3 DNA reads TGTGCCAGCAGTTTCGGCGGCCCCACAGATACGCAGTATTTT.

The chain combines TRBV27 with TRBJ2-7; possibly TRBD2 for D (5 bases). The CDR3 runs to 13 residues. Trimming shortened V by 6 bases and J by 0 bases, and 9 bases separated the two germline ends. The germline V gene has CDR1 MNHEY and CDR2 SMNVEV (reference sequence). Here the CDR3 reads CASSPGNSYEQYF. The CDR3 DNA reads TGTGCCAGCAGCCCGGGAAACTCCTACGAGCAGTACTTC.